This TCR beta chain was captured in a study of cytomegalovirus exposure and HLA in healthy donors. About the study: When 398 donors were genotyped, over 80% of them were found to fall in the Caucasian-associated ancestry cluster.

Whole-study results and caveats: In an earlier analysis, about 87% or about 30%: the productive usage of most TCR beta V segments. In vitro experiments confirmed that a few CMV-associated chains were specific for CMV antigens. Some V segments, including TRBV6-2 and TRBV6-3, were excluded as indistinguishable.

Details on this clone: Its target is unknown.

The PCR contained 60 Vbeta and 13 Jbeta primers. The repertoire was sequenced with immunoSEQ multiplex PCR; TCRdb's copy has only in-frame clones and lacks some. The sample includes around 230,000 clones, over 80% of them seen just once. The trim removed 4 bases at V and 0 bases at J, leaving 2 bases unmatched. The length of the CDR3 is 14 residues. Germline V CDR1 and CDR2: SNHLY, FYNNEI. The sequenced sample consisted of PBMCs. The receptor's source is a man aged 40-49 years in good health and CMV-seropositive. V and J are TRBV2 and TRBJ1-2; 7 bases are shared with TRBD1. The CDR3 reads CASSGQGTNYGYTF. CDR3 coding DNA: TGTGCCAGCAGTGGACAGGGAACTAACTATGGCTACACCTTC.